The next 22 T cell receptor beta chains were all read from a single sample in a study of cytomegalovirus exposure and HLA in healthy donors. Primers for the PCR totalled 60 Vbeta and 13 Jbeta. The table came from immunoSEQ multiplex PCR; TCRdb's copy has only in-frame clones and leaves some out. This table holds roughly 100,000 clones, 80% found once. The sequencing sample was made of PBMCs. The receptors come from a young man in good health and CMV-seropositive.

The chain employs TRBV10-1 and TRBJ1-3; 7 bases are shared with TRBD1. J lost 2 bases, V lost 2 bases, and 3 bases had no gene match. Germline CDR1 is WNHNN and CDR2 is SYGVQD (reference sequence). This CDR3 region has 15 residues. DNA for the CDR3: TGCGCCAGCAGTGAGGAGGGGGCGGCTGGAAACACCATATATTTT. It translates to CASSEEGAAGNTIYF.

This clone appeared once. The CDR3 reads CASSSNGDTHGYTF. DNA for the CDR3: TGTGCCAGCAGTTCGAACGGGGATACTCATGGCTACACCTTC. The chain employs TRBV27 and TRBJ1-2; no definite D call. V was clipped by 4 bases and J by 6 bases, with 15 bases between them. Germline loops: CDR1 MNHEY, CDR2 SMNVEV (reference sequence). CDR3 size: 14 residues.

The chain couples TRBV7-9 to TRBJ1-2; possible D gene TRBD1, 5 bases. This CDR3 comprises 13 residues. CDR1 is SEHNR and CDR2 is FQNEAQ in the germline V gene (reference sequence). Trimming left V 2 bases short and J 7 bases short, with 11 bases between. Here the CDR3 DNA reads TGTGCCAGCAGCTTAAGCGGGGCTACTGGCTACACCTTC. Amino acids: CASSLSGATGYTF.

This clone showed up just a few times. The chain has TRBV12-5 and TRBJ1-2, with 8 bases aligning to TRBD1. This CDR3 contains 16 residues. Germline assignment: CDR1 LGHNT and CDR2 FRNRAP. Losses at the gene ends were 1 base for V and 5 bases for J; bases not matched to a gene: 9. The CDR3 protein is CASGLDGQGIVYGYTF. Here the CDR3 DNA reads TGTGCTAGTGGTTTGGATGGACAGGGAATTGTATATGGCTACACCTTC.

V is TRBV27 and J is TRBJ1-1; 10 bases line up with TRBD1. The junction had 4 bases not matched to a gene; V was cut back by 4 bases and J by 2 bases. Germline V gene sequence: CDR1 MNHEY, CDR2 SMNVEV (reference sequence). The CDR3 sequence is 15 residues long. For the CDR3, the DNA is TGTGCCAGCAGTTGGGGGACAGGGGCCAACACTGAAGCTTTCTTT. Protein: CASSWGTGANTEAFF.

This CDR3 reads CAISGQDHSYEQYF. The CDR3 nucleotides read TGTGCCATCTCCGGACAGGACCACTCCTACGAGCAGTACTTC. The V and J genes are TRBV10-3 and TRBJ2-7; 7 bases are a match to TRBD1. This CDR3 contains 14 residues. With 8 bases clipped from V and 0 bases from J, the junction kept 7 bases outside the gene matches. The germline V gene encodes CDR1 ENHRY and CDR2 SYGVKD.

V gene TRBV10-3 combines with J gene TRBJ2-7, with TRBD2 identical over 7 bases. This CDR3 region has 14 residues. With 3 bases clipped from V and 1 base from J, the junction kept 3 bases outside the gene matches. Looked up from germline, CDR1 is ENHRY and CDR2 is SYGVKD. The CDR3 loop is CAISDWDYSYEQYF. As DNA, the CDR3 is TGTGCCATCAGTGATTGGGACTATTCCTACGAGCAGTACTTC.

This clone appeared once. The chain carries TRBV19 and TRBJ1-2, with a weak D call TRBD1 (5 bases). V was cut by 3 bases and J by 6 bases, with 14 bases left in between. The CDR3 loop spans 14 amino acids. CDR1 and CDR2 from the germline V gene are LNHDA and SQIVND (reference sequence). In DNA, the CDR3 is TGTGCCAGTAGTATTGCGCAGGGAGGACATGGCTACACCTTC. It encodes CASSIAQGGHGYTF.

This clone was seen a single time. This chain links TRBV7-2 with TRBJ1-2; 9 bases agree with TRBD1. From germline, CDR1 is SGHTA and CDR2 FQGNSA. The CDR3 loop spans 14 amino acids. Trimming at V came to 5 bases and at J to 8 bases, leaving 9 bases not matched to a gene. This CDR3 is CASSLSTGGKGYTF. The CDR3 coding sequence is TGTGCCAGCAGCCTATCAACAGGGGGCAAGGGCTACACCTTC.

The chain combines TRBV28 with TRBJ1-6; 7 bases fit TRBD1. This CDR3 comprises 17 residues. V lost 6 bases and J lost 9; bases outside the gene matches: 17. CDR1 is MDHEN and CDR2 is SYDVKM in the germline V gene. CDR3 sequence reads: CASRLPGQDGWVSPLHF. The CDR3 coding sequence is TGTGCCAGCAGGCTCCCCGGACAGGATGGGTGGGTTTCACCCCTCCACTTT.

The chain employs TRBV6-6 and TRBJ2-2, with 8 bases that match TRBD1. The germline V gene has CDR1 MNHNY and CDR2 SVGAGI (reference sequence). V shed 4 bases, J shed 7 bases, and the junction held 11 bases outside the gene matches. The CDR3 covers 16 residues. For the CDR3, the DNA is TGTGCCAGCAGTTCCCCACAGGGGGGCAGGGGCGGGGAGCTGTTTTTT. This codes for CASSSPQGGRGGELFF.

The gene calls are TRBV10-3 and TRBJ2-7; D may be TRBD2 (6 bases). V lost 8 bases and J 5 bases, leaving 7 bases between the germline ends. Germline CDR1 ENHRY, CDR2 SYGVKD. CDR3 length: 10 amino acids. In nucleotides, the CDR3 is TGTGCCATCGGAGGGAACGAGCAGTACTTC. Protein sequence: CAIGGNEQYF.

The CDR3 spells CASSLRSRQGLDTQYF. In DNA, the CDR3 is TGTGCCAGCAGCTTAAGGTCGAGGCAGGGGTTAGATACGCAGTATTTT. The J gene is TRBJ2-3, the V gene TRBV13, with a possible D match to TRBD1 (6 bases). V was shortened by 2 bases and J by 5 bases, with 17 bases between the two germline ends. CDR3 length equals 16 residues. CDR1 and CDR2 (germline): PRHDT, FYEKMQ (reference sequence).

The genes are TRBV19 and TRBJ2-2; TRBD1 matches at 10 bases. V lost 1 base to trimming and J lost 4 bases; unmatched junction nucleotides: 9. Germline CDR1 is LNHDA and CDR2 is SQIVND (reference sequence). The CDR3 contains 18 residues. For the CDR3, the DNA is TGTGCCAGTAGTATAGTTACGGGGACAGGGGTTGGCACCGGGGAGCTGTTTTTT. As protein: CASSIVTGTGVGTGELFF.

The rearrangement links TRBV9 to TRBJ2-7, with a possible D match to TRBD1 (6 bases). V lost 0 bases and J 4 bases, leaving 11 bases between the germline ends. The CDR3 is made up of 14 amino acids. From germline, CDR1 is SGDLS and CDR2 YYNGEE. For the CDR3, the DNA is TGTGCCAGCAGCGTAGGAGGACAGCTTTACGAGCAGTACTTC. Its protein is CASSVGGQLYEQYF.

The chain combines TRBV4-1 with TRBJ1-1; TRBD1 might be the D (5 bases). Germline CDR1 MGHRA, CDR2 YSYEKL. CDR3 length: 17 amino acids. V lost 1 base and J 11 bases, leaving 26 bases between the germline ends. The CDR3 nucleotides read TGCGCCAGCAGCCAAGCGTGGGGCGGGAGCCGCCCGGTGCTGGCTTTCTTT. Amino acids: CASSQAWGGSRPVLAFF.

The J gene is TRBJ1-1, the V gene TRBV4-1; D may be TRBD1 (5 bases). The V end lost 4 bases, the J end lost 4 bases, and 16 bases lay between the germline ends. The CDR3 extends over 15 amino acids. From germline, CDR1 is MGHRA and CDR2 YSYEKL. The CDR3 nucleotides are TGCGCCAGCAGCCCGGTGGGGGGGAAGGGCACTGAAGCTTTCTTT. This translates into CASSPVGGKGTEAFF.

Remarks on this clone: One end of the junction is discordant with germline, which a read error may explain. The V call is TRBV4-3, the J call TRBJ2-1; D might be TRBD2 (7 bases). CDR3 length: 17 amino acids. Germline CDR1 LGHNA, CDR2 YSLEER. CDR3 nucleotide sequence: TGCACCAGCAGCCAAGATCTGGGAGGGGGGGCCAATGATGAGCAGTTCTTC. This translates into CTSSQDLGGGANDEQFF.

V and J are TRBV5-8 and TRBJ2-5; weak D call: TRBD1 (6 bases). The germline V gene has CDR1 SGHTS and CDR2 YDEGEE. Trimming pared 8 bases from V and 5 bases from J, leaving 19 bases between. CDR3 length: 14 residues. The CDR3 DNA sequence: TGTGCCAGTCCACAGGGAGTGATGGGGGAGACCCAGTACTTC. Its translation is CASPQGVMGETQYF.

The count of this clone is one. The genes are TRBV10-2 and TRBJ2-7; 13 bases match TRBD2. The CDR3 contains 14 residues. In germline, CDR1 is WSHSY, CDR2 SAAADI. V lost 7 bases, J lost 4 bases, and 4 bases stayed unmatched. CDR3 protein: CASTGLAGEYEQYF. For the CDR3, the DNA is TGCGCCAGCACTGGACTAGCGGGGGAGTACGAGCAGTACTTC.

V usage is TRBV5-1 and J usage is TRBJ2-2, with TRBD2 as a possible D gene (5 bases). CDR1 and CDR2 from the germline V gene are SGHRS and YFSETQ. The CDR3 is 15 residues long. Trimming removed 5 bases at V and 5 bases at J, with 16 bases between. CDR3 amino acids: CASSEGAAPTGELFF. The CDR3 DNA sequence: TGCGCCAGCAGTGAGGGAGCAGCTCCGACCGGGGAGCTGTTTTTT. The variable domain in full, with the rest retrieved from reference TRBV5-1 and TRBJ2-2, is KAGVTQTPRYLIKTRGQQVTLSCSPISGHRSVSWYQQTPGQGLQFLFEYFSETQRNKGNFPGRFSGRQFSNSRSEMNVSTLELGDSALYLCASSEGAAPTGELFFGEGSRLTVL.

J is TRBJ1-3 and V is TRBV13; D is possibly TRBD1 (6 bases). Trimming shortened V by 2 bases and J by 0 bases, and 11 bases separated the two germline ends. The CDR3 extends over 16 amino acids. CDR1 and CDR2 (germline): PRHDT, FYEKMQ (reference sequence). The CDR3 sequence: CASSLQDSRSGNTIYF. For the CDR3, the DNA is TGTGCCAGCAGCTTACAGGACAGCCGCTCTGGAAACACCATATATTTT. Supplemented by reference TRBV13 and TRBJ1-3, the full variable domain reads AAGVIQSPRHLIKEKRETATLKCYPIPRHDTVYWYQQGPGQDPQFLISFYEKMQSDKGSIPDRFSAQQFSDYHSELNMSSLELGDSALYFCASSLQDSRSGNTIYFGEGSWLTVV.